This paragraph reports one T cell receptor beta chain. Method: immunoSEQ multiplex PCR; TCRdb's copy keeps in-frame clones and lacks some. In the table there are about 140,000 clones, approximately 90% of which are singletons. The sample originates from a study of T cell responses to AZD1222 COVID-19 vaccine. The clonotype comes from an adult who received the AZD1222 COVID-19 vaccine. The sample in question was peripheral blood, obtained 28 days after the second AZD1222 dose.

The CDR3 DNA reads as TGCGCCAGCAGCCAAGAATGGTCTGTCAGTAGGGCTCCAACCCTCCACTTT. It codes for CASSQEWSVSRAPTLHF. This rearrangement joins TRBV4-1 to TRBJ1-6; D is uncertain. The CDR3 has 17 amino acids. Germline CDR1 MGHRA, CDR2 YSYEKL. Trimming took off 0 bases at V and 14 bases at J, with 23 bases between the two ends.